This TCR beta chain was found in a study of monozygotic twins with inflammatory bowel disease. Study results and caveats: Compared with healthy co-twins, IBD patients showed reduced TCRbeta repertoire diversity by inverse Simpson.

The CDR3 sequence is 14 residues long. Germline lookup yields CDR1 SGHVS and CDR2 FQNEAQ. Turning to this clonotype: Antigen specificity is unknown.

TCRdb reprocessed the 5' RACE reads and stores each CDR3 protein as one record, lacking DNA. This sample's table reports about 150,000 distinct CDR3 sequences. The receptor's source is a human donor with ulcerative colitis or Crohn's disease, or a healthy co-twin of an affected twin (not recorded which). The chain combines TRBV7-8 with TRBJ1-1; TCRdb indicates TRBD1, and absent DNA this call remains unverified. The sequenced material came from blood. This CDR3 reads CASSLHWGGTEAFF.